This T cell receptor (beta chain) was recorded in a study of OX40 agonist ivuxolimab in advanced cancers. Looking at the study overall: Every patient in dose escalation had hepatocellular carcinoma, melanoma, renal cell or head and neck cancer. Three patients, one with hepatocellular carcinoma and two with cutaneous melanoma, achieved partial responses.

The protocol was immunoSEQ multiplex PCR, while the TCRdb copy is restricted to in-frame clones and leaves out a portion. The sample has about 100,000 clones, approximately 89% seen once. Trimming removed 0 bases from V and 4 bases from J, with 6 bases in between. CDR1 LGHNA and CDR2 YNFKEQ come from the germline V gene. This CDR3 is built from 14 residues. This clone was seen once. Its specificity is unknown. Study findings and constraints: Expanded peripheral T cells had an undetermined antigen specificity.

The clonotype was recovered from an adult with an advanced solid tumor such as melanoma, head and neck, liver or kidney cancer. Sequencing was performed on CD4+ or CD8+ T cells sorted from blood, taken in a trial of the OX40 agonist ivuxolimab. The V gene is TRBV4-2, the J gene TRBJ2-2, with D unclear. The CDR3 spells CASSQEARTGELFF. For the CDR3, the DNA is TGTGCCAGCAGCCAAGAAGCCCGCACCGGGGAGCTGTTTTTT.